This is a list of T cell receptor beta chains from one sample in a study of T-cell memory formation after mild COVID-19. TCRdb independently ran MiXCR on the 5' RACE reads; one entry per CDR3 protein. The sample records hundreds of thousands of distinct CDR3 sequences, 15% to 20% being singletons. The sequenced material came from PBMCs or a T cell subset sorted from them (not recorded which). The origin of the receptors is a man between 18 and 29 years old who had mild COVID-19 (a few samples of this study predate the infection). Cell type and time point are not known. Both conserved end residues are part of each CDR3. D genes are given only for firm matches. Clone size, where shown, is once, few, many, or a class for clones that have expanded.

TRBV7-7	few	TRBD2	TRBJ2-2	CASSLAGAFTGELFF	TGTGCTAGCAGCTTAGCGGGGGCATTCACCGGGGAGCTGTTTTTT
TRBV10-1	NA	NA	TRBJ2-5	CASSESTGETQYF	TGCGCCAGCAGTGAGTCGACCGGGGAGACCCAGTACTTC
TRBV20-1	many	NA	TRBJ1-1	CSARPTVNTEAFF	TGCAGTGCTAGACCGACAGTGAACACTGAAGCTTTCTTT
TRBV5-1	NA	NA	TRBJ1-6	CASSPGGSGSPLHF	TGCGCCAGCAGCCCCGGAGGTAGCGGTTCACCCCTCCACTTT
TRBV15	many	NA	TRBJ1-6	CATSARDAGPLHF	TGTGCCACCAGCGCCCGGGACGCAGGACCCCTCCACTTT
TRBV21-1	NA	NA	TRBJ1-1	CARRGMNTEAFF	TGTGCCAGGCGGGGAATGAACACTGAAGCTTTCTTT
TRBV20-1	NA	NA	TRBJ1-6	CSARETVRRVRSYNSPLHF	TGCAGTGCTAGAGAGACCGTAAGGAGGGTCCGCTCCTATAATTCACCCCTCCACTTT
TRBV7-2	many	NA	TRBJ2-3	CASSLSSDTQYF	TGTGCCAGCAGCTTATCTTCAGATACGCAGTATTTT
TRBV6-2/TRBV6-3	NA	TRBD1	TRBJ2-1	CASSPGTGTNEQFF	TGTGCCAGCAGCCCCGGGACAGGGACCAATGAGCAGTTCTTC
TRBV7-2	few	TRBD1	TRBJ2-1	CASSWDRVSYNEQFF	TGTGCCAGCAGCTGGGACAGGGTCTCCTACAATGAGCAGTTCTTC
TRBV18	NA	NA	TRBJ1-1	CASSLTNRVWLNTEAFF	TGTGCCAGCTCACTGACAAACAGGGTTTGGCTGAACACTGAAGCTTTCTTT
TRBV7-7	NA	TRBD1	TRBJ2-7	CASSPEQGATSYEQYF	TGTGCCAGCAGCCCCGAACAGGGGGCCACGTCCTACGAGCAGTACTTC